The rows below give T cell receptor beta chains drawn from one sample of a study of breast tumors, draining lymph nodes, adjacent tissues. From the multiplex PCR reads, TCRdb called clonotypes with MiXCR, one entry per CDR3 protein. This sample has approximately 47,000 distinct CDR3 sequences, with roughly 23% found just once. The sequenced material came from breast tumor tissue. All receptors derive from a female donor with breast cancer. Some clones in this sample may be carry-over from other donors' samples. Both conserved end residues are part of each CDR3.

v_gene,j_gene,CDR3aa
TRBV20-1,TRBJ2-1,CSARSGTGANEQFF
TRBV15,TRBJ2-3,CATSTRQGTDTQYF
TRBV5-6,TRBJ1-1,CASSDQGVTEAFF
TRBV27,TRBJ2-3,CASRWDRVTDAQYF
TRBV12-3/TRBV12-4,TRBJ1-3,CASSLIEGNTIYF
TRBV5-8,TRBJ2-7,CASTRRGLPAYEQYF
TRBV27,TRBJ2-7,CVSSLGTGAYEQYF
TRBV9,TRBJ2-7,CASSVEGGSYEQYF
TRBV5-5,TRBJ1-4,CASSLVGGESEKLFF
TRBV6-1,TRBJ2-1,CASWGGQGGDEQFF
TRBV10-3,TRBJ1-5,CAISESESQPQHF
TRBV12-3/TRBV12-4,TRBJ2-1,CASSLTSLNEQFF
TRBV20-1,TRBJ2-2,CSARDPLGTTNTGELFF
TRBV6-1,TRBJ1-4,CASSDRGSTNEKLFF
TRBV24-1,TRBJ2-7,CATSESRQGRRYEQCF
TRBV2,TRBJ1-6,CASSEADPRGSPLHF
TRBV7-7,TRBJ2-3,CASSLRAGAGTDTQYF
TRBV7-9,TRBJ1-2,CASSLGDMANYGYTF
TRBV3-1,TRBJ1-2,CASSARQGTVTGYTF
TRBV20-1,TRBJ2-7,CSARDRSWRVDEQYF
TRBV6-5,TRBJ1-3,CASSYGSGNTIYF
TRBV10-2,TRBJ2-2,CASATGVNTGELFF
TRBV7-6,TRBJ1-4,CASSNKQGAFEKGEKLFF
TRBV20-1,TRBJ1-1,CSAPGVGDLEAFF
TRBV4-1,TRBJ2-5,CASSQDISGQGTQYF
TRBV25-1,TRBJ2-1,CASSFGTSGISGQFF
TRBV20-1,TRBJ2-5,CSALQRGETQYF
TRBV19,TRBJ2-1,CASSIAGAGYNEQFF
TRBV5-1,TRBJ1-5,CASSLGGQGYQPQHF
TRBV19,TRBJ1-1,CASSINLNTEAFF
TRBV7-9,TRBJ2-7,CASSKGTGTYEQYF
TRBV12-3/TRBV12-4,TRBJ2-3,CASSLYGTSGENTDTQYF
TRBV5-1,TRBJ1-4,CASSLRAQGANEKLFF
TRBV27,TRBJ2-7,CASSLTRSHHEQYF
TRBV7-2,TRBJ1-3,CASSPAGMVGRTGNTIYF
TRBV12-3/TRBV12-4,TRBJ2-2,CASSFFGATGELFF
TRBV28,TRBJ1-6,CASSLNGSPLHF
TRBV19,TRBJ2-1,CASSIGTALYNEQFF
TRBV6-1,TRBJ2-1,CASSPRPGLALNNEQFF
TRBV3-1,TRBJ2-2,CASSQDLWSGELFF
TRBV20-1,TRBJ2-3,CSATSKPYTDTQYF